The T cell receptor beta chain described here comes from a study of blood T cell repertoires in COVID-19. Authors' analysis steps: Amplifying reference gene primers gave estimates of nucleated cell counts. Some clones are missing from TCRdb's copy, which holds only in-frame ones; the method was immunoSEQ multiplex PCR. For V, J and clone size, that table is used; D and trimming come from the DNA. The data contain about 97,000 clones, about 89% of them seen just once; the ten biggest clones take up about 20%. CDR3 length: 12 residues. Trimming removed 1 base from V and 7 bases from J, with 7 bases in between. Germline V gives CDR1 SGHAT, CDR2 FQDESV (reference sequence).

The receptor comes from a human donor in a cohort sampled during active COVID-19. J is TRBJ1-2 and V is TRBV11-1; D unresolved. The sequenced material came from peripheral blood. CDR3 sequence reads: CASSLGEAGYTF. The CDR3, as DNA: TGTGCCAGCAGCTTAGGAGAGGCTGGCTACACCTTC.